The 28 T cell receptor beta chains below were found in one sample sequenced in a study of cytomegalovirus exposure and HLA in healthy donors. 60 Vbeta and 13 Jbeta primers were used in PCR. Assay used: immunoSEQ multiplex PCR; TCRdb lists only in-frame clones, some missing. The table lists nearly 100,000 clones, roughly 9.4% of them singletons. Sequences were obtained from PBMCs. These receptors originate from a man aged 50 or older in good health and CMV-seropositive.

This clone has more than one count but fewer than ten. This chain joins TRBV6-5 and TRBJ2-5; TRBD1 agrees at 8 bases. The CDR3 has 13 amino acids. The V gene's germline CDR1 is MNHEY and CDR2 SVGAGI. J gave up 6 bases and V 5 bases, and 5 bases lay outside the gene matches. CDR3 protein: CASSLRGLKTQYF. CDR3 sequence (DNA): TGTGCCAGCAGTCTCAGGGGGCTAAAGACCCAGTACTTC.

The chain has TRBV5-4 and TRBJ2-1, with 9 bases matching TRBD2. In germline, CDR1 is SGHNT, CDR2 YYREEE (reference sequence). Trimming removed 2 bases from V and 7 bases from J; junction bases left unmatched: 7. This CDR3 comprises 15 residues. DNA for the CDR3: TGTGCCAGCAGCTTTCCAGGGACTAGCAGGAATGAGCAGTTCTTC. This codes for CASSFPGTSRNEQFF.

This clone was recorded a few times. The DNA for the CDR3 is TGCAGCGTGTCAATGACAGATACGCAGTATTTT. Translation gives CSVSMTDTQYF. V is TRBV29-1 and J is TRBJ2-3; D not resolved. Trimming pared 6 bases from V and 3 bases from J, leaving 7 bases between. Germline V gene lookup returns CDR1 SQVTM and CDR2 ANQGSEA. The CDR3 runs 11 residues.

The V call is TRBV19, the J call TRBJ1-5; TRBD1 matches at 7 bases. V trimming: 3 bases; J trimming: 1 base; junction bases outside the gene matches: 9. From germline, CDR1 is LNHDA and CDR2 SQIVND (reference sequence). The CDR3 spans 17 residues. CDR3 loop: CASSIVPGQRSNQPQHF. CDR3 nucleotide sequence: TGTGCCAGTAGTATTGTCCCGGGACAGAGAAGCAATCAGCCCCAGCATTTT.

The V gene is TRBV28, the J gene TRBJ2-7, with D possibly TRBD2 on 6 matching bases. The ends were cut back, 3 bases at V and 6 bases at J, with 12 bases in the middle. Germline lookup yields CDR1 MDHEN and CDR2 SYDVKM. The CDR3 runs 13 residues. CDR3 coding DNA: TGTGCCAGCAGTTTTGGAGGGTCGGTCGAGCAGTACTTC. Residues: CASSFGGSVEQYF.

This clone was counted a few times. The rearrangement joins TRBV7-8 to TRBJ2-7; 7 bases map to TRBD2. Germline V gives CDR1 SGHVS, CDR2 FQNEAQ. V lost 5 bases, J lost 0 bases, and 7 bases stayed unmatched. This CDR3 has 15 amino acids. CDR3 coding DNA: TGTGCCAGCAGCGCTCGGACTAGTTTCTCCTACGAGCAGTACTTC. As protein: CASSARTSFSYEQYF.

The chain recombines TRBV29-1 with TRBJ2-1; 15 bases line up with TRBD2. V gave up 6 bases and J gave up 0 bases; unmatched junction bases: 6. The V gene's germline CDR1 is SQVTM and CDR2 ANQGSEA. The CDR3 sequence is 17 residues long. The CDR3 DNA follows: TGCAGCGTAGTCGGGACTAGCGGGAGGTTCTCCTACAATGAGCAGTTCTTC. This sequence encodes CSVVGTSGRFSYNEQFF.

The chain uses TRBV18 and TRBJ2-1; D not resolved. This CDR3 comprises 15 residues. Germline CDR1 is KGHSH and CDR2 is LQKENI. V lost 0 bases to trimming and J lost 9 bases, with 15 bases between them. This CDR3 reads CASSPPSVGFREQFF. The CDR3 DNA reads TGTGCCAGCTCACCACCGAGTGTGGGCTTTCGTGAGCAGTTCTTC.

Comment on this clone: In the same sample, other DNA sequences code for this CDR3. For the CDR3, the DNA is TGTGCCAGCAGTTACTCGGCGGGGGCCTACAATGAGCAGTTCTTC. It encodes CASSYSAGAYNEQFF. The chain couples TRBV6-5 to TRBJ2-1, with 7 positions matching TRBD2. V shed 0 bases, J shed 2 bases, and the junction held 1 base outside the gene matches. Germline assignment: CDR1 MNHEY and CDR2 SVGAGI. The CDR3 is 15 amino acids.

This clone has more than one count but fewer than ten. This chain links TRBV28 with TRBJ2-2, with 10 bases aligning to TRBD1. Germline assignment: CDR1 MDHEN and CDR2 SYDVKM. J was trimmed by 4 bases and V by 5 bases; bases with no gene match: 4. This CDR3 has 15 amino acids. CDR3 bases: TGTGCCAGCAGTAGACAGGGGGCCGGCACCGGGGAGCTGTTTTTT. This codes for CASSRQGAGTGELFF.

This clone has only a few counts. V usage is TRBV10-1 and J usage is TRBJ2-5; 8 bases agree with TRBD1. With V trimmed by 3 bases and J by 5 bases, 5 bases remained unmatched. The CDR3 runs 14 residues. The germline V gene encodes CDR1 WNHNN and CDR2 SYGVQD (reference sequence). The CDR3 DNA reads TGCGCCAGCAGTGAAGGGACAGGCCGGGAGACCCAGTACTTC. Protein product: CASSEGTGRETQYF.

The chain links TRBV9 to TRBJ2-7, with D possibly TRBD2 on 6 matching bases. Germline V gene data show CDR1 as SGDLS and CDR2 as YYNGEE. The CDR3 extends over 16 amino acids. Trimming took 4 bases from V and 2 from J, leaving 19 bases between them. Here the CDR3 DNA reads TGTGCCAGCAGCTTAAGGAGGGACGGAGGGCCCTACGAGCAGTACTTC. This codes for CASSLRRDGGPYEQYF.

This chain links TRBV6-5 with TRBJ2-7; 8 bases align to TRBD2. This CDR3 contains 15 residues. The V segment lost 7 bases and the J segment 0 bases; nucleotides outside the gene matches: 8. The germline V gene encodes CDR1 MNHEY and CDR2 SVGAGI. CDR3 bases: TGTGCCAGCACCCAGACTAGCGCGAGCTCCTACGAGCAGTACTTC. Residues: CASTQTSASSYEQYF.

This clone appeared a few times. CDR3 region: CASSSSPGLAGGEQYF. As DNA, the CDR3 is TGTGCCAGCTCGTCATCCCCCGGACTAGCGGGCGGCGAGCAGTACTTC. V is TRBV18 and J is TRBJ2-7; 11 bases are shared with TRBD2. From germline, CDR1 is KGHSH and CDR2 LQKENI. Germline trimming cut 6 bases from V and 6 bases from J; bases unmatched to any gene: 13. This CDR3 region has 16 residues.

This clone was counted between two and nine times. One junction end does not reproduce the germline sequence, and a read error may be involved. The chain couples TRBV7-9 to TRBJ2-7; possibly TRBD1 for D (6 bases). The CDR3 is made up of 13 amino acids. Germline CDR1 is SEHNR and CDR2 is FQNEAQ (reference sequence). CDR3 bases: TGTGCCAACAGCTTGCTGCAGGGGTTGGAGCAGTACTTC. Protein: CANSLLQGLEQYF.

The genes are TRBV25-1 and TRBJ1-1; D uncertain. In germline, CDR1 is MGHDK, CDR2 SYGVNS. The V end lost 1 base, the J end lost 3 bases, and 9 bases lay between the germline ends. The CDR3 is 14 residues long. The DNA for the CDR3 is TGTGCCAGCAGTGAATCCGACGGGTACACTGAAGCTTTCTTT. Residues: CASSESDGYTEAFF.

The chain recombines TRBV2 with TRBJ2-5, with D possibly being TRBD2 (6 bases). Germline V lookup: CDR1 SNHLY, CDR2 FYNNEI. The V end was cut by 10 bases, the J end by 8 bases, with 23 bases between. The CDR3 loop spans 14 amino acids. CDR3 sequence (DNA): TGTGCCACGATGGAACAGGAGGGCTCTCCAACCCAGTACTTC. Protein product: CATMEQEGSPTQYF.

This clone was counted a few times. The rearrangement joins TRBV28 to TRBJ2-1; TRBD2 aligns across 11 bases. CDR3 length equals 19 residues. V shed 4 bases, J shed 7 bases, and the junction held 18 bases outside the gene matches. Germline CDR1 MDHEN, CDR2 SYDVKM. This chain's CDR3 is CASSSPSWAGTSGRNEQFF. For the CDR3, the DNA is TGTGCCAGCAGTTCCCCCAGCTGGGCCGGGACTAGCGGAAGAAATGAGCAGTTCTTC.

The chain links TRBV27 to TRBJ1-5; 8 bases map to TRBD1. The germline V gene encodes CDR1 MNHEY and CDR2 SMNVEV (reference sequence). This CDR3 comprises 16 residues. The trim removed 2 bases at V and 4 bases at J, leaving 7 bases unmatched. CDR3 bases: TGTGCCAGCAGTTTAGGCAGGGGGCGAGAGAATCAGCCCCAGCATTTT. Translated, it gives CASSLGRGRENQPQHF.

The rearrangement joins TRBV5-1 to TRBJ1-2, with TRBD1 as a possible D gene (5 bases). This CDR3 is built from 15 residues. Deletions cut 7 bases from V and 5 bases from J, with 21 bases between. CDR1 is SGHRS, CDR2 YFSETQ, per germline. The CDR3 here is CASSLTGGGEYGYTF. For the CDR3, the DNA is TGCGCCAGCTCCCTTACCGGGGGTGGAGAATATGGCTACACCTTC.

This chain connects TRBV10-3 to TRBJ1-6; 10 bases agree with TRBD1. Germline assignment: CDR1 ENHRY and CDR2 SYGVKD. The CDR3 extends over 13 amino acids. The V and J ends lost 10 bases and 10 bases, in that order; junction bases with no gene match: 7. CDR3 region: CATWDRGGSPLHF. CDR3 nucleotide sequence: TGTGCCACCTGGGACAGGGGAGGATCACCCCTCCACTTT.

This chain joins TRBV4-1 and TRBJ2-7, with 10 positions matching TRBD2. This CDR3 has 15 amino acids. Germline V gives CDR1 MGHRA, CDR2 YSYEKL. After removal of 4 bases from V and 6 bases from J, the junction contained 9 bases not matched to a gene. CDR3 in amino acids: CASSRRTSGIAEQYF. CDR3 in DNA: TGCGCCAGCAGCCGAAGGACTAGCGGCATAGCCGAGCAGTACTTC.

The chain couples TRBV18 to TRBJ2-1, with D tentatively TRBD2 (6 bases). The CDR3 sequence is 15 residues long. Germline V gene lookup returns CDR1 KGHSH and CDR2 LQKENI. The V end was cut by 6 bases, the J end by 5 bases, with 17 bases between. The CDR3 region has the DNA TGTGCCAGCTCGGAGACTAGTCTGGGGGACAATGAGCAGTTCTTC. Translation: CASSETSLGDNEQFF. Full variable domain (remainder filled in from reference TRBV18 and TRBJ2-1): NAGVMQNPRHLVRRRGQEARLRCSPMKGHSHVYWYRQLPEEGLKFMVYLQKENIIDESGMPKERFSAEFPKEGPSILRIQQVVRGDSAAYFCASSETSLGDNEQFFGPGTRLTVL.

The CDR3 nucleotides are TGTGCCAGCAAAGTAGGAGGGGCGGACACCGGGGAGCTGTTTTTT. It codes for CASKVGGADTGELFF. This chain uses TRBV28 with TRBJ2-2; weak D call: TRBD2 (6 bases). The CDR3 loop spans 15 amino acids. Trimming removed 7 bases at V and 3 bases at J, with 15 bases between. CDR1 MDHEN and CDR2 SYDVKM come from the germline V gene.

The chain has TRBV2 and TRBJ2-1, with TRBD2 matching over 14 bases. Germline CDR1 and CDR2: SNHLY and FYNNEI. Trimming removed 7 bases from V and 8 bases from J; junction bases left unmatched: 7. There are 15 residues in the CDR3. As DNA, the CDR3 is TGTGCCAGCATCCGACTAGCGGGAGGGAACGATGAGCAGTTCTTC. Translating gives CASIRLAGGNDEQFF.

The CDR3 DNA follows: TGTGCCAGCCTCAATCTCGGACAACAAAACTACGAGCAGTACTTC. This encodes CASLNLGQQNYEQYF. The J gene is TRBJ2-5, the V gene TRBV6-6; possibly TRBD1 for D (5 bases). The DNA end is a closer match to TRBJ2-7, so the J assignment may be wrong. Germline loops: CDR1 MNHNY, CDR2 SVGAGI (reference sequence). The CDR3 loop spans 15 amino acids.

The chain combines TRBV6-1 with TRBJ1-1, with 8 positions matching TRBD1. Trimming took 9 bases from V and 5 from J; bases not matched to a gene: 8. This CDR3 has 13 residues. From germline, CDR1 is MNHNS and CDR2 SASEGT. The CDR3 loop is CARSTQGATEAFF. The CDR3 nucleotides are TGTGCCAGAAGTACCCAGGGGGCAACTGAAGCTTTCTTT.

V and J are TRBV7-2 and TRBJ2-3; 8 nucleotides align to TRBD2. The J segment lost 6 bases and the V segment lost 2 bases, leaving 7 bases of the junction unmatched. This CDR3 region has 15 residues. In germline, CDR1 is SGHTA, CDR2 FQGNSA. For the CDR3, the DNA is TGTGCCAGCAGCTTAATCGCGGGAGGCTGGGATACGCAGTATTTT. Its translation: CASSLIAGGWDTQYF.